Reported below is one TCR beta chain. This receptor's antigen is unknown. One base away there is no much larger clone; base qualities are not given. V is reduced by 2 bases and J by 7 bases, leaving a spacing of 11 bases between them. The CDR3 holds 14 amino acids from the cysteine to the phenylalanine. Only the CDR3 part of the read is kept: 42 bases, read in frame from the first base. CDR1 is given as MDHEN and CDR2 as SYDVKM, both from the germline V gene. These data belong to a study of blood T cell repertoires in COVID-19 (dated by TCRdb to the early 2020s). In terms of the full investigation: The collaborator samples originated in the United States, Italy and Spain and spanned the acute and convalescent phases of COVID-19. The prospective study material was composed of cDNA or gDNA derived from T cells, B-cell-depleted T cells, or PBMCs. Deeply sampled blood TCRbeta repertoires from subjects exposed to, actively infected with, or recovered from COVID-19 were included in the dataset. The repertoires were released in a freely available public database intended as a resource for research on the immune response to SARS-CoV-2. The samples were drawn from the first 160 participants of the ongoing ImmuneRACE study and from about 1,200 subjects provided by 6 global collaborators. The sample metadata nearly always contained a de-identified subject ID, COVID-19 status, age in years and sex. Where HLA class I and class II types were available, the types were taken from metadata supplied by the sample provider, not from assay-based typing. Overall results and qualifications from the work: Clinical and demographic metadata were provided uncurated, with the amount varying by source and participant.

The immunoSEQ Assay, a bias-controlled multiplex PCR, was used to amplify TCRbeta CDR3 regions from genomic DNA. On the authors' methods: The number of nucleated cells in each sample was estimated from the amplification of reference gene primers within the assay. Sequence reads were collapsed and filtered to measure the absolute abundance of every unique TCRbeta CDR3 rearrangement. For each sample, productive Simpson clonality was calculated as the square root of Simpson's diversity index over productive rearrangements. Here the immuneACCESS table is served through TCRdb, limited to in-frame sequences with V and J called. Missing clones are a known gap in these copies; in checked studies unresolved V genes cover under half, and the rest lacks a known reason. That table is the source of V, J and clone size, and D and trimming were worked out from the DNA. This sample gives about 180,000 clones in total; 87% of them show up just once. Under 15% of the sample is taken by the ten largest.

In Seattle, one collaborating source enrolled patients while the infection was active and tracked those patients longitudinally over the course of disease. Collaborating institutions collected whole blood in K2EDTA tubes following their own protocols. For TCRbeta analysis, collaborators shipped samples in one of three forms: frozen whole blood, isolated PBMCs, or DNA extracted from either of those sample types. The rearranged chain carries TRBV28 and TRBJ1-4, with an unclear D gene assignment. The receptor's source is a woman in her seventies with COVID-19, enrolled during active disease. Sequencing was carried out using peripheral blood. The CDR3 corresponds to CASSLGLGSEKLFF. The DNA is as follows: TGTGCCAGCAGTTTAGGCCTCGGGAGTGAAAAACTGTTTTTT.